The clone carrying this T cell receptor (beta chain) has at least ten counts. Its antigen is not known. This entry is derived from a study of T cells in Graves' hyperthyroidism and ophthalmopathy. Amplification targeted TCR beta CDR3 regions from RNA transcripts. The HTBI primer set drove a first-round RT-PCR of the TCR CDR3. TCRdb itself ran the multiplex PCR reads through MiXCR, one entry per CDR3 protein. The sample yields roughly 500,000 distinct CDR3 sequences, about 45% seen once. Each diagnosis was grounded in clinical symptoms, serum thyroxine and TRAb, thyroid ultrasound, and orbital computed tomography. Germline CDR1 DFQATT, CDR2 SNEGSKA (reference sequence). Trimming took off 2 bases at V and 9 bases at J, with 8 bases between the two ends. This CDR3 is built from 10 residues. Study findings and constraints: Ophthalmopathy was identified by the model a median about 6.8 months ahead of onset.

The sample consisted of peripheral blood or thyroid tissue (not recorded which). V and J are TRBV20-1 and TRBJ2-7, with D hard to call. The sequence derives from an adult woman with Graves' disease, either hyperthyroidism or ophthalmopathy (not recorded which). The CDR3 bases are TGCAGTGCTAGATATGGGGTGCAGTACTTC. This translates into CSARYGVQYF.